These 14 T cell receptor beta chains share one sample of origin, sequenced in a study of read filtering for tumor transcriptome and immune sequencing. The library was built from around 0.4 ug RNA with molecular barcoded adaptors for alpha/delta and beta/gamma chains. TCRdb fed the reads into MiXCR, producing one record per CDR3 protein. The data show around 48,000 distinct CDR3 sequences, about 19% seen once. Source material: a population of CD138-negative cells sorted from bone marrow. The receptor set was obtained from a donor aged 40 or older with multiple myeloma.

J is TRBJ1-1 and V is TRBV29-1, with D possibly being TRBD1 (5 bases). The V gene lost 4 bases and the J gene lost 5 bases, with 14 bases spanning the gap. Germline CDR1 is SQVTM and CDR2 is ANQGSEA. The length of the CDR3 is 13 residues. The CDR3 coding sequence is TGCAGCGTTGGCGAGGCAGGGTGGACTGAAGCTTTCTTT. Protein: CSVGEAGWTEAFF.

This clonotype was detected many times. This chain connects TRBV4-3 to TRBJ2-1; no definite D call. The V end lost 0 bases, the J end lost 2 bases, and 14 bases lay between the germline ends. Germline V gene lookup returns CDR1 LGHNA and CDR2 YSLEER. The CDR3 length is 17 residues. The CDR3 is CASSQEGRTFPYNEQFF. CDR3 in DNA: TGCGCCAGCAGCCAAGAAGGAAGAACTTTCCCCTACAATGAGCAGTTCTTC.

In its sample, this clonotype was seen many times. The chain employs TRBV29-1 and TRBJ1-2; no definite D call. Trimming cost V 2 bases and J 3 bases, with 10 bases left between them. CDR1 and CDR2 from the germline V gene are SQVTM and ANQGSEA. The CDR3 has 13 amino acids. The CDR3 region has the DNA TGCAGCGTTGAACTTACAGCTTACTATGGCTACACCTTC. Amino acids: CSVELTAYYGYTF.

This clonotype occurred many times. A read error may explain this, as a much larger clone is one base away. The chain has TRBV6-2 or TRBV6-3 and TRBJ2-7, with D possibly being TRBD1 or TRBD2 (5 bases each). Germline assignment: CDR1 MNHEY and CDR2 SVGEGT. Between the trimmed V and J ends, which lost 4 bases and 2 bases, there was a span of 15 bases. This CDR3 contains 15 residues. CDR3 nucleotides: TGTGCCAGCAGTTCGGGGCAGGCCTACCCCTACGAGCAGTACTTC. This sequence encodes CASSSGQAYPYEQYF.

This chain connects TRBV3-1 to TRBJ2-2, with D tentatively TRBD1 (6 bases). This CDR3 is 15 amino acids long. CDR1 is LGHDT, CDR2 YNNKEL, per germline (reference sequence). The V gene lost 1 base and the J gene lost 6 bases, with 12 bases spanning the gap. CDR3 sequence: CASSQGRGIAGELFF. CDR3 DNA sequence: TGTGCCAGCAGCCAAGGTAGGGGGATCGCCGGGGAGCTGTTTTTT.

This clonotype was recorded at least ten times. The chain couples TRBV10-1 to TRBJ2-5, with 7 bases lining up with TRBD2. This CDR3 spans 13 amino acids. The junction had 3 bases not matched to a gene; V was cut back by 5 bases and J by 3 bases. Germline V gives CDR1 WNHNN, CDR2 SYGVQD (reference sequence). CDR3 in DNA: TGCGCCAGCAGTCCAGCGGGAAAAGAGACCCAGTACTTC. Translated: CASSPAGKETQYF.

This clonotype was detected ten times or more. V and J are TRBV19 and TRBJ2-7; D is unresolved. The CDR3 is 14 amino acids. V was shortened by 1 base and J by 3 bases, with 10 bases between the two germline ends. Germline values: CDR1 LNHDA, CDR2 SQIVND (reference sequence). CDR3 nucleotide sequence: TGTGCCAGTAGTATAGGTCTGGGCGTCTACGAGCAGTACTTC. This sequence encodes CASSIGLGVYEQYF.

This clonotype was counted at least ten times. The CDR3 region is CSFWSGHEQYF. The CDR3 coding sequence is TGCAGCTTCTGGTCGGGCCACGAGCAGTACTTC. The chain has TRBV29-1 and TRBJ2-7; D uncertain. Germline-derived CDR1 and CDR2 are SQVTM and ANQGSEA. CDR3 length: 11 residues. V was shortened by 8 bases and J by 5 bases, with 13 bases between the two germline ends.

The chain has TRBV12-3 or TRBV12-4 and TRBJ1-5, with 7 positions matching TRBD1. The V segment lost 5 bases and the J segment 2 bases; nucleotides outside the gene matches: 6. The CDR3 runs 15 residues. The CDR3 nucleotides read TGTGCCAGCAGTCCAGGGGGGGAACGCAATCAGCCCCAGCATTTT. This codes for CASSPGGERNQPQHF.

This clonotype occurred many times. V is TRBV24-1 and J is TRBJ2-7; D is uncertain. Deletions cut 5 bases from V and 2 bases from J, with 9 bases between. CDR3 length: 13 amino acids. Germline CDR1 KGHDR, CDR2 SFDVKD. CDR3: CATSAGPPYEQYF. The CDR3, as DNA: TGTGCCACCAGTGCCGGTCCCCCCTACGAGCAGTACTTC.

This clonotype has a count of ten or more. V usage is TRBV12-3 or TRBV12-4 and J usage is TRBJ2-3; no reliable D call. The V gene lost 8 bases and the J gene lost 2 bases, with 5 bases spanning the gap. The CDR3 runs to 11 residues. The CDR3 here is CASRITDTQYF. The CDR3 DNA sequence: TGTGCCAGCCGAATCACAGATACGCAGTATTTT.

V and J are TRBV7-6 and TRBJ2-1; the D is unclear. The CDR3 consists of 13 residues. CDR1 SGHVS and CDR2 FNYEAQ come from the germline V gene. Trimming cost V 3 bases and J 7 bases, with 10 bases left between them. CDR3 loop: CASSLAIWNEQFF. The CDR3 region has the DNA TGTGCCAGCAGCTTGGCTATATGGAATGAGCAGTTCTTC. The whole variable domain, remainder taken from reference TRBV7-6 and TRBJ2-1, is GAGVSQSPRYKVTKRGQDVALRCDPISGHVSLYWYRQALGQGPEFLTYFNYEAQQDKSGLPNDRFSAERPEGSISTLTIQRTEQRDSAMYRCASSLAIWNEQFFGPGTRLTVL.

About this clonotype itself: A far bigger clonotype differs at one base, so this is likely a read error. The genes are TRBV7-9 and TRBJ2-1; the match to TRBD2 covers 7 bases. The V gene's germline CDR1 is SEHNR and CDR2 FQNEAQ (reference sequence). CDR3 length: 18 residues. In DNA form, the CDR3 reads TGTGCCAGCAGCTTAGCTTTAGGACTAGTCGCAGATAACAATGAGCAGCTCTTC. Its translation is CASSLALGLVADNNEQLF.

In its sample, this clonotype was seen many times. The chain combines TRBV29-1 with TRBJ2-7; weak D call: TRBD2 (6 bases). The CDR3 has 14 amino acids. Trimming cost V 3 bases and J 0 bases, with 12 bases left between them. The V gene's germline CDR1 is SQVTM and CDR2 ANQGSEA. For the CDR3, the DNA is TGCAGCGTTGAGGCGGGATTAAGCTCCTACGAGCAGTACTTC. This codes for CSVEAGLSSYEQYF.